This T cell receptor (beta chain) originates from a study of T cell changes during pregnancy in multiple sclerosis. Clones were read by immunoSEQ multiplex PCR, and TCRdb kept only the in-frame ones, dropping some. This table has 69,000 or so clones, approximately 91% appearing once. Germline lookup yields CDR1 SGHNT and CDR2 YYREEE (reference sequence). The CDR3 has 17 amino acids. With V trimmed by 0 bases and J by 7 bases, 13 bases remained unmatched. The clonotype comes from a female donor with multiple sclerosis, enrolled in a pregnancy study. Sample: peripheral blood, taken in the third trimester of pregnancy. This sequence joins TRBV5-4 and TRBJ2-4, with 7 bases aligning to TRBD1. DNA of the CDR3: TGTGCCAGCAGCTTGGACCCTTGGACAGGCCCATTTAACATTCAGTACTTC. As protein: CASSLDPWTGPFNIQYF. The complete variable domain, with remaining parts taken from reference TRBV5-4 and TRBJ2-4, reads ETGVTQSPTHLIKTRGQQVTLRCSSQSGHNTVSWYQQALGQGPQFIFQYYREEENGRGNFPPRFSGLQFPNYSSELNVNALELDDSALYLCASSLDPWTGPFNIQYFGAGTRLSVL.